This TCR beta chain was documented in a study of CD8+ T cells in alopecia areata. Study-wide results and caveats: Persistence of many expanded lesional clones was seen in scalp and blood during tofacitinib. Clonality was higher in lesional than normal scalp, especially in alopecia totalis/universalis.

The V segment lost 0 bases and the J segment 5 bases; nucleotides outside the gene matches: 6. CDR3 size: 16 residues. Germline V gives CDR1 SGHTA, CDR2 FQGNSA. The sequencing template was cDNA reverse transcribed from extracted RNA. The data were produced by immunoSEQ multiplex PCR, yet TCRdb's version contains in-frame clones alone and is incomplete. The table lists about 180,000 clones, approximately 53% of them singletons. Treatment defined: oral pan-JAK inhibitor, 5-10 mg twice daily. Punch biopsies of lesional scalp, plus peripheral blood, were taken from alopecia areata patients. To note about this clone: Its antigen is not known.

This chain links TRBV7-2 with TRBJ2-3; 9 bases agree with TRBD2. Sample: CD8+ T cells sorted from blood, taken at week 24, from a patient treated with tofacitinib. The sequence came from a human donor with alopecia areata. In DNA, the CDR3 is TGTGCCAGCAGCTTAGCCCCTAGCGGGGTACTAGATACGCAGTATTTT. Translation: CASSLAPSGVLDTQYF.